A single sample is the source of the 12 T cell receptor beta chains below, sequenced in a study of T cell responses to AZD1222 COVID-19 vaccine. Produced via immunoSEQ multiplex PCR; TCRdb's table is partial and in-frame only. The sample includes 150,000 to 200,000 clones, 90% of them seen just once. Sequences were derived from peripheral blood, sampled 28 days after the second dose of the MenACWY control vaccine. The source of these receptors is an adult who received the MenACWY meningococcal vaccine as a control.

The rearrangement uses TRBV4-3 and TRBJ2-6, with D maybe TRBD2 (6 bases). Germline CDR1 LGHNA, CDR2 YSLEER. This CDR3 comprises 19 residues. V lost 0 bases, J lost 0 bases, and 15 bases lay in between. The DNA of the CDR3 is TGCGCCAGCAGCCAAGACTCGGCGGGAACTTCCTCTGGGGCCAACGTCCTGACTTTC. Its translation is CASSQDSAGTSSGANVLTF.

The chain couples TRBV18 to TRBJ2-7; 11 nucleotides line up with TRBD2. The CDR3 is 16 residues long. V was clipped by 3 bases and J by 6 bases; unmatched bases: 10. Germline V CDR1 and CDR2: KGHSH, LQKENI. CDR3 in amino acids: CASSPPSLAGVFEQYF. CDR3 nucleotides: TGTGCCAGCTCACCTCCGTCACTAGCGGGAGTTTTCGAGCAGTACTTC.

This chain uses TRBV19 with TRBJ2-1; 12 positions agree with TRBD2. This CDR3 spans 19 amino acids. V was pared by 7 bases and J by 0 bases, with 13 bases of the junction left unmatched. Per germline, CDR1 LNHDA and CDR2 SQIVND (reference sequence). The CDR3 region has the DNA TGTGCCAGTAATCTAGCGGGAGGGGAAACCCCCAGCTCCTACAATGAGCAGTTCTTC. Residues: CASNLAGGETPSSYNEQFF.

The gene calls are TRBV5-6 and TRBJ2-5; D may correspond to TRBD1 or TRBD2 (6 bases each). V dropped 0 bases and J dropped 5 bases, with 17 bases sitting between them. Germline V CDR1 and CDR2: SGHDT, YYEEEE. This CDR3 comprises 16 residues. The DNA of the CDR3 is TGTGCCAGCAGCTTGGTTGGTTGGGGGGCTGGGGAGACCCAGTACTTC. This codes for CASSLVGWGAGETQYF.

This chain uses TRBV6-6 with TRBJ1-1, with D tentatively TRBD1 (6 bases). V was pared by 6 bases and J by 7 bases, with 18 bases between. This CDR3 contains 14 residues. Germline loops: CDR1 MNHNY, CDR2 SVGAGI (reference sequence). This CDR3 is CASRRREGVLEAFF. CDR3 nucleotide sequence: TGTGCCAGCAGACGACGGGAGGGGGTTCTTGAAGCTTTCTTT.

The chain carries TRBV7-9 and TRBJ1-1; D possibly corresponds to TRBD1 (5 bases). The germline V gene has CDR1 SEHNR and CDR2 FQNEAQ (reference sequence). V was shortened by 1 base and J by 2 bases, with 20 bases between the two germline ends. The CDR3 spans 18 residues. CDR3 nucleotides: TGTGCCAGCAGCTTAGGGGTTGAGGAAAGGGGACGCAACACTGAAGCTTTCTTT. The encoded protein is CASSLGVEERGRNTEAFF.

The V and J genes are TRBV28 and TRBJ1-5; D not resolved. The CDR3 contains 17 residues. The V gene lost 5 bases and the J gene lost 5 bases, with 22 bases spanning the gap. Per the germline V gene, CDR1 is MDHEN and CDR2 is SYDVKM. The CDR3 coding sequence is TGTGCCAGCAGTGGGTCGGAGACACGGTATGGCCATCAGCCCCAGCATTTT. Its protein is CASSGSETRYGHQPQHF.

This rearrangement joins TRBV29-1 to TRBJ2-1; D not resolved. From germline, CDR1 is SQVTM and CDR2 ANQGSEA. The CDR3 runs 11 residues. Between the trimmed V and J ends, which lost 6 bases and 6 bases, there was a span of 9 bases. CDR3 loop: CSVLWSNEQFF. The DNA for the CDR3 is TGCAGCGTCCTTTGGTCCAATGAGCAGTTCTTC.

CDR3 DNA: TGCAGCGTTTCAAAAGGCTACACCTTC. As protein: CSVSKGYTF. The rearrangement joins TRBV29-1 to TRBJ1-2; no definite D call. The germline gives CDR1 SQVTM, CDR2 ANQGSEA. The CDR3 extends over 9 amino acids. Trimming took 5 bases from V and 8 from J, leaving 6 bases between them. The variable domain in full, completed from reference TRBV29-1 and TRBJ1-2, reads SAVISQKPSRDICQRGTSLTIQCQVDSQVTMMFWYRQQPGQSLTLIATANQGSEATYESGFVIDKFPISRPNLTFSTLTVSNMSPEDSSIYLCSVSKGYTFGSGTRLTVV.

The chain joins TRBV6-2 or TRBV6-3 to TRBJ1-1, with D perhaps TRBD1 (6 bases). The germline V and J ends were trimmed by 4 bases and 4 bases, with 13 bases remaining between them. CDR3 length: 14 amino acids. Germline V lookup: CDR1 MNHEY, CDR2 SVGEGT. The CDR3 is CASSSRGVRTEAFF. The CDR3, as DNA: TGTGCCAGCAGTTCCAGGGGTGTTCGCACTGAAGCTTTCTTT.

This chain links TRBV5-3 with TRBJ1-6; D not resolved. TRBV5-3 is given ORF status, its function remaining uncertain. This CDR3 comprises 17 residues. Trimming removed 1 base from V and 4 bases from J, with 15 bases in between. In DNA form, the CDR3 reads TGTGCCAGAAGCTTGAGGCTCTTCGCCCGGTATAATTCACCCCTCCACTTT. Translated: CARSLRLFARYNSPLHF.

The chain is built from TRBV7-8 and TRBJ1-5, with D uncertain. Trimming pared 1 base from V and 3 bases from J, leaving 10 bases between. The CDR3 totals 15 residues. CDR1 and CDR2 (germline): SGHVS, FQNEAQ. CDR3 in amino acids: CASSLDWTVNQPQHF. Written as DNA, the CDR3 is TGTGCCAGCAGCTTAGACTGGACGGTCAATCAGCCCCAGCATTTT.